What follows describes a single T cell receptor beta chain. The antigen is not known. One end of the junction fails to match germline, which may point to a read error. Every sequencing run generated over 180 million TCR-beta sequences from 15-18 subjects. One entry per CDR3 protein, called by TCRdb with MiXCR from the 5' RACE reads. The table records around 44,000 distinct CDR3 sequences, 14% of them present only once. The sample belongs to a study of neurological immune-mediated disorders. Study-wide findings and caveats: No CDR3 amino acid sequences were shared by expanded clones across subjects, suggesting private repertoires in all groups.

This CDR3 is 11 amino acids long. The germline V gene encodes CDR1 DFQATT and CDR2 SNEGSKA (reference sequence). V and J are TRBV20-1 and TRBJ2-3; no clear D gene. The sequence was collected from a woman aged 55-75 years with HTLV-1-associated myelopathy (HAM/TSP). The sample comprised CD4+ T cells from blood. Here the CDR3 reads CSTGRTDTQYF. Written as DNA, the CDR3 is TGTAGTACGGGTAGGACAGATACGCAGTATTTT.